Shown below are 20 T cell receptor beta chains from a single sample sequenced in a study of CD8 T cells in ankylosing spondylitis. Overall study findings and caveats: About 8 highly homologous variants made up a TCR beta motif, and this motif appeared characteristic of ankylosing spondylitis blood.

Their cognate antigens are unknown. TCRdb analysed the 5' RACE reads with MiXCR anew, one entry per CDR3 protein. Seen here are about 510,000 distinct CDR3 sequences, 5.3% observed once, and the top ten hold 3.5%. Specimen: blood, either unsorted or a sorted T cell fraction (not recorded which). The receptors were sampled from a male donor with ankylosing spondylitis.

The chain uses TRBV7-6 and TRBJ2-1; D remains ambiguous. Germline V gene sequence: CDR1 SGHVS, CDR2 FNYEAQ. The CDR3 is 12 amino acids. Trimming removed 0 bases from V and 13 bases from J, with 10 bases in between. The CDR3 DNA is TGTGCCAGCAGCTTAGCCCTAAACCACCAGTTCTTC. This codes for CASSLALNHQFF.

The CDR3 DNA reads TGCGCCAGCAGCCAAAAGCCCGGGACTAGCGGCGCCAATGAGCAGTTCTTC. This encodes CASSQKPGTSGANEQFF. The rearrangement joins TRBV4-1 to TRBJ2-1, with TRBD2 identical over 11 bases. The CDR3 runs to 17 residues. V shed 2 bases and J 6 bases; nucleotides not matched to a gene: 9. Germline V gives CDR1 MGHRA, CDR2 YSYEKL.

This clonotype was recorded many times. The rearrangement links TRBV5-1 to TRBJ2-1, with D possibly TRBD2 on 8 matching bases. V was trimmed by 4 bases and J by 0 bases, leaving 26 bases between them. Germline V gene lookup returns CDR1 SGHRS and CDR2 YFSETQ. CDR3 length: 20 residues. The chain's CDR3 is CASSRGGQTRIVSSYNEQFF. The DNA of the CDR3 is TGCGCCAGCAGCCGGGGGGGACAGACCCGAATTGTTAGCTCCTACAATGAGCAGTTCTTC.

The rearrangement links TRBV6-1 to TRBJ2-6, with 7 bases matching TRBD1. Germline V gene sequence: CDR1 MNHNS, CDR2 SASEGT. The junction had 12 bases not matched to a gene; V was cut back by 6 bases and J by 4 bases. The CDR3 extends over 17 amino acids. The CDR3 DNA reads TGTGCCAGCAGCCGTACAGGGGCCTCCGGGGGGGCCAACGTCCTGACTTTC. Residues: CASSRTGASGGANVLTF.

This clonotype has a count of ten or more. The genes are TRBV7-8 and TRBJ1-6; D uncertain. CDR3 length equals 14 residues. V was cut by 5 bases and J by 5 bases, with 10 bases left in between. The germline V gene encodes CDR1 SGHVS and CDR2 FQNEAQ. Written as DNA, the CDR3 is TGTGCCAGCAGCCACGGTCCCAATAATTCACCCCTCCACTTT. It is translated as CASSHGPNNSPLHF.

The sample holds many counts of this clonotype. This chain links TRBV7-2 with TRBJ1-1; D perhaps matches TRBD1 (5 bases). The ends were cut back, 0 bases at V and 3 bases at J, with 14 bases in the middle. Germline CDR1 reads SGHTA; CDR2 reads FQGNSA. The CDR3 runs to 16 residues. The CDR3 bases are TGTGCCAGCAGCTTAGCGATTAGGACACCGTACACTGAAGCTTTCTTT. Translation: CASSLAIRTPYTEAFF.

The sample holds many counts of this clonotype. This chain uses TRBV5-1 with TRBJ2-2; TRBD1 might be the D (6 bases). The CDR3 length is 15 residues. Germline lookup yields CDR1 SGHRS and CDR2 YFSETQ. V was clipped by 2 bases and J by 4 bases, with 12 bases between them. The CDR3 coding sequence is TGCGCCAGCAGCTTCAGGGGTTTCGGCACCGGGGAGCTGTTTTTT. Amino acid sequence: CASSFRGFGTGELFF. Using reference TRBV5-1 and TRBJ2-2 for the parts outside the CDR3, the full variable domain is KAGVTQTPRYLIKTRGQQVTLSCSPISGHRSVSWYQQTPGQGLQFLFEYFSETQRNKGNFPGRFSGRQFSNSRSEMNVSTLELGDSALYLCASSFRGFGTGELFFGEGSRLTVL.

This clonotype was counted ten times or more. The J gene is TRBJ2-3, the V gene TRBV10-2; TRBD2 might be the D (6 bases). In germline, CDR1 is WSHSY, CDR2 SAAADI. The CDR3 has 13 residues. Deletions cut 2 bases from V and 3 bases from J, with 6 bases between. CDR3 bases: TGCGCCAGCAGTGAGCGGGAGACAGATACGCAGTATTTT. This translates into CASSERETDTQYF.

V usage is TRBV5-1 and J usage is TRBJ2-2; TRBD1 aligns across 8 bases. Germline V CDR1 and CDR2: SGHRS, YFSETQ. Trimming at V came to 1 base and at J to 3 bases, leaving 8 bases not matched to a gene. This CDR3 spans 17 amino acids. The CDR3 bases are TGCGCCAGCAGCTTGAATGGACAGGGCCAATACACCGGGGAGCTGTTTTTT. This sequence encodes CASSLNGQGQYTGELFF.

Ten or more counts support this clonotype. The chain combines TRBV20-1 with TRBJ1-6, with D possibly being TRBD1 (5 bases). V lost 5 bases and J 13 bases, leaving 24 bases between the germline ends. This CDR3 has 15 residues. Germline CDR1 reads DFQATT; CDR2 reads SNEGSKA (reference sequence). CDR3 loop: CSALRRGPFGVPLHF. The DNA for the CDR3 is TGCAGTGCTTTAAGGAGGGGCCCCTTTGGGGTCCCCCTCCACTTT.

This clonotype was detected ten times or more. The gene calls are TRBV4-1 and TRBJ2-5; 7 nucleotides line up with TRBD1. Germline loops: CDR1 MGHRA, CDR2 YSYEKL. V lost 3 bases and J lost 4; bases outside the gene matches: 2. The CDR3 has 13 residues. In nucleotides, the CDR3 is TGCGCCAGCAGCCATTACAGGGGAGAGACCCAGTACTTC. Translated: CASSHYRGETQYF.

The chain combines TRBV11-1 with TRBJ1-6; perhaps TRBD1 as D (6 bases). Trimming cost V 8 bases and J 8 bases, with 31 bases left between them. The CDR3 is made up of 19 amino acids. The V gene's germline CDR1 is SGHAT and CDR2 FQDESV (reference sequence). As DNA, the CDR3 is TGTGCCAGCGGCTCGTACACCGCAGACAGGTTGCGGGGGGATTCACCCCTCCACTTT. The encoded protein is CASGSYTADRLRGDSPLHF.

This clonotype was seen many times. One end of the junction is discordant with germline, which a read error may explain. The J gene is TRBJ2-1, the V gene TRBV7-7; possibly TRBD1 for D (6 bases). CDR3 size: 13 residues. Germline V CDR1 and CDR2: SSHAT, FNYEAQ (reference sequence). The CDR3 sequence is CASSPGQSNEQFF. The CDR3 DNA reads TGTGCTAGCAGCCCCGGACAGAGCAATGAGCAGTTCTTC.

This clonotype appeared many times. This chain joins TRBV6-1 and TRBJ2-1; TRBD2 agrees at 9 bases. From germline, CDR1 is MNHNS and CDR2 SASEGT. V was clipped by 9 bases and J by 0 bases; unmatched bases: 6. There are 15 residues in the CDR3. CDR3 region: CASLGGRASYNEQFF. For the CDR3, the DNA is TGTGCCAGTCTTGGCGGGAGGGCCTCCTACAATGAGCAGTTCTTC.

This clonotype was found many times. The CDR3, as DNA: TGTGCCAGCAGCGACAGGGGTTTTAGCTCCTACGAGCAGTACTTC. Translation: CASSDRGFSSYEQYF. V gene TRBV5-6 combines with J gene TRBJ2-7, with 8 nucleotides matching TRBD1. V was clipped by 4 bases and J by 0 bases; unmatched bases: 6. This CDR3 region has 15 residues. Per the germline V gene, CDR1 is SGHDT and CDR2 is YYEEEE.

This clonotype was recorded at least ten times. The chain has TRBV29-1 and TRBJ2-2; D assignment may be TRBD1 or TRBD2 (6 bases each). Germline V gives CDR1 SQVTM, CDR2 ANQGSEA. Trimming removed 7 bases from V and 4 bases from J, with 16 bases in between. The CDR3 extends over 14 amino acids. The CDR3 DNA sequence: TGCAGCGGCGGACAGCGAGCGGGCACCGGGGAGCTGTTTTTT. Its protein is CSGGQRAGTGELFF.

This clonotype was picked up many times. The CDR3 region is CSARQGARDYGYTF. In DNA form, the CDR3 reads TGCAGTGCTAGGCAGGGGGCGCGAGACTATGGCTACACCTTC. V usage is TRBV20-1 and J usage is TRBJ1-2; 8 nucleotides align to TRBD1. This CDR3 region has 14 residues. V dropped 3 bases and J dropped 3; count of bases not matched to a gene: 6. In germline, CDR1 is DFQATT, CDR2 SNEGSKA (reference sequence).

This clonotype was counted at least ten times. The J gene is TRBJ2-4, the V gene TRBV18; 8 nucleotides agree with TRBD1. V shed 5 bases, J shed 12 bases, and the junction held 9 bases outside the gene matches. The CDR3 is made up of 13 amino acids. The germline CDR1 and CDR2 sequences are KGHSH and LQKENI. The CDR3: CASSSGQGGSQYF. The CDR3 DNA reads as TGTGCCAGCTCATCTGGACAGGGAGGCTCTCAGTACTTC.

Remarks on this clonotype: This may be a read error, as it is one base from a much larger clone. The chain recombines TRBV4-2 with TRBJ2-7, with D possibly matching TRBD1 (5 bases). The assigned J gene may be wrong: the sequence end matches TRBJ2-1 better. The CDR3 consists of 14 residues. Germline V gene data show CDR1 as LGHNA and CDR2 as YNFKEQ. The CDR3 region has the DNA TGTGCCAGCAGCCAAGAAGGGGTCTCCTACGAGCAGTTCTTC. It yields the protein CASSQEGVSYEQFF.

This clonotype showed up many times. The CDR3 nucleotides are TGTGCCAGCAGTCCAACCCGGGACAGGTTGGACAATCAGCCCCAGCATTTT. As protein: CASSPTRDRLDNQPQHF. V usage is TRBV12-3 or TRBV12-4 and J usage is TRBJ1-5; 8 bases match TRBD1. The CDR3 extends over 17 amino acids. V lost 5 bases, J lost 3 bases, and 12 bases stayed unmatched.